One sample yielded the 14 T cell receptor beta chains listed below, sequenced in a study of CD8 T cells in ankylosing spondylitis. TCRdb reprocessed the 5' RACE reads with MiXCR, giving one entry per CDR3 protein. The data show 230,000 or so distinct CDR3 sequences, under 20% seen once. The sequenced sample was blood, either unsorted or a sorted T cell fraction (not recorded which). These receptors originate from a male donor with ankylosing spondylitis or in good health (not recorded which).

Only a few counts were recorded for this clonotype. The chain uses TRBV7-3 and TRBJ2-4; maybe TRBD1 (6 bases). Between the trimmed V and J ends, which lost 1 base and 1 base, there was a span of 11 bases. CDR3 size: 16 residues. CDR1 is SGHTA and CDR2 is FQGTGA in the germline V gene. CDR3 region: CASSLIAGAAKNIQYF. The CDR3 bases are TGTGCCAGCAGCTTAATTGCAGGGGCGGCCAAAAACATTCAGTACTTC. Together with reference TRBV7-3 and TRBJ2-4, the CDR3 gives the full variable domain: GAGVSQTPSNKVTEKGKYVELRCDPISGHTALYWYRQSLGQGPEFLIYFQGTGAADDSGLPNDRFFAVRPEGSVSTLKIQRTERGDSAVYLCASSLIAGAAKNIQYFGAGTRLSVL.

A few counts support this clonotype. This chain joins TRBV27 and TRBJ2-3; D gene unclear. Germline CDR1 is MNHEY and CDR2 is SMNVEV (reference sequence). Trimming pared 0 bases from V and 3 bases from J, leaving 13 bases between. The CDR3 consists of 16 residues. The CDR3 nucleotides are TGTGCCAGCAGTTTATCGCTGAGCCCCCCGACAGATACGCAGTATTTT. Translating it yields CASSLSLSPPTDTQYF.

This clonotype was detected only a few times. The chain carries TRBV5-1 and TRBJ1-1, with 7 positions matching TRBD1. V shed 4 bases and J 5 bases; nucleotides not matched to a gene: 17. This CDR3 is 17 amino acids long. The germline V gene has CDR1 SGHRS and CDR2 YFSETQ. The CDR3 sequence: CASSPGGTDYLGTEAFF. CDR3 DNA: TGCGCCAGCAGCCCCGGCGGGACAGACTACTTGGGGACTGAAGCTTTCTTT. Full variable domain (outside the CDR3, taken from reference TRBV5-1 and TRBJ1-1): KAGVTQTPRYLIKTRGQQVTLSCSPISGHRSVSWYQQTPGQGLQFLFEYFSETQRNKGNFPGRFSGRQFSNSRSEMNVSTLELGDSALYLCASSPGGTDYLGTEAFFGQGTRLTVV.

This clonotype came up many times. This chain joins TRBV27 and TRBJ2-1; tentatively, D is TRBD2 (5 bases). In germline, CDR1 is MNHEY, CDR2 SMNVEV (reference sequence). V gave up 7 bases and J gave up 4 bases, with 17 bases separating them. This CDR3 has 15 residues. CDR3 nucleotide sequence: TGTGCCAGCACTCTTACGGCCAGAGGGTACAATGAGCAGTTCTTC. It yields the protein CASTLTARGYNEQFF.

The chain recombines TRBV7-9 with TRBJ2-1, with 9 positions matching TRBD2. The CDR3 totals 16 residues. Germline V gives CDR1 SEHNR, CDR2 FQNEAQ (reference sequence). V was pared by 5 bases and J by 6 bases, with 11 bases of the junction left unmatched. CDR3 amino acids: CASSPPLAGGPNEQFF. CDR3 nucleotides: TGTGCCAGCAGCCCTCCCCTGGCGGGAGGGCCCAATGAGCAGTTCTTC.

This clonotype was observed at least ten times. The chain combines TRBV6-4 with TRBJ2-1; D tentatively fits TRBD1 or TRBD2 (6 bases each). The CDR3 covers 13 residues. Germline-derived CDR1 and CDR2 are MRHNA and SNTAGT. Trimming removed 4 bases from V and 9 bases from J, with 13 bases in between. The CDR3 here is CASSVTSRGEQFF. CDR3 nucleotides: TGTGCCAGCAGTGTTACTAGCAGGGGTGAGCAGTTCTTC.

The V and J genes are TRBV19 and TRBJ1-1; D is unresolved. V was clipped by 0 bases and J by 5 bases, with 13 bases between them. Germline V gene sequence: CDR1 LNHDA, CDR2 SQIVND (reference sequence). This CDR3 has 15 residues. CDR3 sequence: CASSIEDLRWTEAFF. The CDR3 DNA reads as TGTGCCAGTAGTATAGAGGACCTACGCTGGACTGAAGCTTTCTTT.

The CDR3 DNA is TGTGCCACCTATAGGCGGACTAGCGCGGCCGGGGAGCTGTTTTTT. This encodes CATYRRTSAAGELFF. The J gene is TRBJ2-2, the V gene TRBV6-1; 9 bases fit TRBD2. The CDR3 spans 15 residues. From germline, CDR1 is MNHNS and CDR2 SASEGT. V was clipped by 10 bases and J by 6 bases; unmatched bases: 12.

This clonotype came up a few times. The chain carries TRBV4-3 and TRBJ1-2, with a possible D match to TRBD1 (5 bases). This CDR3 region has 15 residues. The ends were cut back, 0 bases at V and 1 base at J, with 9 bases in the middle. Germline CDR1 is LGHNA and CDR2 is YSLEER. DNA of the CDR3: TGCGCCAGCAGCCAAGATAGACAGATTAACTATGGCTACACCTTC. This sequence encodes CASSQDRQINYGYTF.

V is TRBV5-1 and J is TRBJ2-7; 10 bases are shared with TRBD2. With 3 bases clipped from V and 2 bases from J, the junction kept 11 bases outside the gene matches. The CDR3 loop spans 17 amino acids. Germline CDR1 is SGHRS and CDR2 is YFSETQ. CDR3 region: CASSSGSGRASTYEQYF. CDR3 nucleotide sequence: TGCGCCAGCAGCTCGGGGAGCGGGAGGGCCTCCACCTACGAGCAGTACTTC.

In this sample, this clonotype turned up a few times. The chain combines TRBV9 with TRBJ2-7; no reliable D call. CDR1 and CDR2 from the germline V gene are SGDLS and YYNGEE. This CDR3 contains 14 residues. V was trimmed by 4 bases and J by 2 bases, leaving 13 bases between them. For the CDR3, the DNA is TGTGCCAGCAGCCCCAGCCTAGTCCCCTACGAGCAGTACTTC. It is translated as CASSPSLVPYEQYF.

This clonotype occurred a few times. This chain connects TRBV20-1 to TRBJ1-4, with TRBD1 matching over 9 bases. The CDR3 runs 16 residues. J lost 6 bases, V lost 0 bases, and 8 bases had no gene match. CDR1 is DFQATT and CDR2 is SNEGSKA in the germline V gene (reference sequence). CDR3 protein: CSARDPSGQGYEKLFF. In nucleotides, the CDR3 is TGCAGTGCTAGAGACCCCTCGGGACAGGGATATGAAAAACTGTTTTTT.

There are a few counts of this clonotype. The V and J genes are TRBV29-1 and TRBJ2-5; perhaps TRBD2 as D (7 bases). There are 13 residues in the CDR3. Per germline, CDR1 SQVTM and CDR2 ANQGSEA. V lost 3 bases, J lost 3 bases, and 11 bases lay in between. CDR3 sequence reads: CSVDGGAEETQYF. The CDR3 DNA reads TGCAGCGTTGATGGGGGGGCTGAAGAGACCCAGTACTTC.

Only one count was recorded for this clonotype. The chain couples TRBV10-3 to TRBJ2-7; a weak D match, TRBD2 (6 bases). This CDR3 is built from 15 residues. V gave up 2 bases and J gave up 0 bases, with 11 bases separating them. Germline values: CDR1 ENHRY, CDR2 SYGVKD. The CDR3, as DNA: TGTGCCATCAGTGAGGCTAGCGCCCGCTCCTACGAGCAGTACTTC. It encodes CAISEASARSYEQYF.